This T cell receptor beta chain was sequenced for a study of blood T cell repertoires in COVID-19. The table came from immunoSEQ multiplex PCR; TCRdb's copy has only in-frame clones and leaves some out. Among some 420,000 clones, around 91% were seen once, and the ten largest hold roughly 1.1%. The V gene end was trimmed by 10 bases and the J gene end by 3 bases; junction bases not matched to a gene: 6. The CDR3 has 14 amino acids. In germline, CDR1 is SEHNR, CDR2 FQNEAQ (reference sequence). The clonotype originates from a man aged 25 to 40 who had recovered from COVID-19. The sequencing input was PBMCs or T cells enriched from blood (not recorded which). The chain uses TRBV7-9 and TRBJ2-3; 11 nucleotides agree with TRBD2. The CDR3 DNA reads as TGTGCCACTCGTAGCGGGAGGGAAACAGATACGCAGTATTTT. The encoded protein is CATRSGRETDTQYF.